Below are 9 T cell receptor beta chains sequenced from a single sample in a study of OX40 agonist ivuxolimab in advanced cancers. Clones were read by immunoSEQ multiplex PCR, and TCRdb kept only the in-frame ones, dropping some. The sample records over 75,000 clones, 70% to 90% being singletons. The material was CD4+ or CD8+ T cells sorted from blood, obtained in a trial of the OX40 agonist ivuxolimab. These TCRs come from an adult with an advanced solid tumor such as melanoma, head and neck, liver or kidney cancer.

V is TRBV28 and J is TRBJ1-2, with D perhaps TRBD1 (6 bases). V lost 6 bases, J lost 2 bases, and 10 bases lay in between. CDR1 MDHEN and CDR2 SYDVKM come from the germline V gene. The CDR3 spans 13 residues. The CDR3 loop is CASRLTGNYGYTF. In DNA, the CDR3 is TGTGCCAGCAGACTAACAGGGAACTATGGCTACACCTTC.

This clone appeared once. J is TRBJ2-3 and V is TRBV11-1; D gene unclear. The germline V gene has CDR1 SGHAT and CDR2 FQDESV (reference sequence). Deletions cut 3 bases from V and 5 bases from J, with 6 bases between. This CDR3 is 12 amino acids long. The CDR3 sequence: CASSLGRDTQYF. The CDR3 nucleotides read TGTGCCAGCAGCTTGGGCAGAGATACGCAGTATTTT.

This clone is medium-sized. The chain uses TRBV7-7 and TRBJ2-1; no clear D. This CDR3 region has 14 residues. V dropped 4 bases and J dropped 10 bases, with 17 bases sitting between them. Germline V gives CDR1 SSHAT, CDR2 FNYEAQ (reference sequence). CDR3 region: CASSSASTVGEQFF. The CDR3 DNA is TGTGCCAGCAGCTCGGCCAGTACAGTGGGGGAGCAGTTCTTC.

The genes are TRBV5-6 and TRBJ1-2, with TRBD1 matching 7 bases. V trimming: 4 bases; J trimming: 4 bases; junction bases outside the gene matches: 7. The CDR3 sequence is 14 residues long. Germline V gives CDR1 SGHDT, CDR2 YYEEEE. The CDR3 is CASSDVDRTYGYTF. The CDR3 DNA reads as TGTGCCAGCAGCGACGTGGACAGGACCTATGGCTACACCTTC.

V usage is TRBV11-3 and J usage is TRBJ2-2, with a tentative D call TRBD2 (6 bases). CDR1 is SGHNT, CDR2 YENEEA, per germline. The CDR3 loop spans 15 amino acids. Trimming removed 4 bases at V and 1 base at J, with 10 bases between. The CDR3 nucleotides read TGTGCCAGCAGCTACCGGGACTGGAACACCGGGGAGCTGTTTTTT. It yields the protein CASSYRDWNTGELFF.

The V gene is TRBV6-6, the J gene TRBJ1-1, with D possibly TRBD1 on 5 matching bases. Germline-derived CDR1 and CDR2 are MNHNY and SVGAGI (reference sequence). The CDR3 has 14 residues. Trimming removed 2 bases from V and 3 bases from J, with 10 bases in between. The CDR3, as DNA: TGTGCCAGCAGTTACCTGGGGCTTGACACTGAAGCTTTCTTT. Translation gives CASSYLGLDTEAFF.

This chain connects TRBV5-1 to TRBJ1-1; possible D gene TRBD1, 5 bases. Germline V CDR1 and CDR2: SGHRS, YFSETQ. The CDR3 length is 17 residues. The V end was cut by 0 bases, the J end by 0 bases, with 15 bases between. The CDR3 loop reads CASSLGAGLNMNTEAFF. In DNA form, the CDR3 reads TGCGCCAGCAGCTTGGGAGCAGGGCTTAACATGAACACTGAAGCTTTCTTT.

CDR3 sequence reads: CASSPPQETQYF. CDR3 DNA sequence: TGTGCCAGCTCACCACCCCAGGAGACCCAGTACTTC. The chain carries TRBV18 and TRBJ2-5, with D hard to call. V lost 0 bases and J lost 5, with 4 bases in between. This CDR3 is built from 12 residues. Germline V CDR1 and CDR2: KGHSH, LQKENI.

This rearrangement joins TRBV7-2 to TRBJ2-2; 15 bases align to TRBD2. J was trimmed by 8 bases and V by 5 bases; bases with no gene match: 9. This CDR3 is built from 17 residues. Per the germline V gene, CDR1 is SGHTA and CDR2 is FQGNSA. The CDR3 region is CASSQGLAGGPLGELFF. CDR3 bases: TGTGCCAGCAGCCAGGGACTAGCGGGAGGCCCACTAGGGGAGCTGTTTTTT. Full variable domain (rest looked up from reference TRBV7-2 and TRBJ2-2): GAGVSQSPSNKVTEKGKDVELRCDPISGHTALYWYRQSLGQGLEFLIYFQGNSAPDKSGLPSDRFSAERTGGSVSTLTIQRTQQEDSAVYLCASSQGLAGGPLGELFFGEGSRLTVL.